This T cell receptor (beta chain) was sequenced during a study of Graves' ophthalmopathy and Graves' hyperthyroidism. Comment on this clonotype: Its antigen is unidentified.

RNA transcripts provided the template for amplifying TCR beta CDR3 regions. The first-round RT-PCR employed HTBI primers together with the Qiagen OneStep RT-PCR kit. A multiplex PCR was then performed as the second round. Using its own MiXCR run on the multiplex PCR reads, TCRdb lists one record per CDR3 protein. Here the sample spans 150,000 to 200,000 distinct CDR3 sequences, under 45% being singletons. Germline assignment: CDR1 SGHRS and CDR2 YFSETQ. Trimming cost V 4 bases and J 8 bases, with 9 bases left between them. CDR3 length equals 11 residues. Study-level points and caveats: Appearing in blood as well were most expanded thyroid clonotypes above 0.001 frequency.

The PBMCs used were ones drawn from about 9.2 ml of fresh peripheral blood. The chain is built from TRBV5-1 and TRBJ1-1; no clear D gene. The sample consisted of peripheral blood. The sequence came from a man aged 25-45 years with Graves' ophthalmopathy. The CDR3 sequence is CASSDYIEAFF. CDR3 in DNA: TGCGCCAGCAGCGATTACATAGAAGCTTTCTTT.